Listed below are T cell receptor beta chains from one sample, sequenced in a study of CD8+ T cells in alopecia areata. Sequenced by immunoSEQ multiplex PCR; TCRdb stores in-frame clones only, minus some. The sample contains a few hundred thousand clones, 66% of which appear only once. Sequences were derived from CD4+ T cells sorted from blood, sampled at week 44, from a patient treated with tofacitinib. Receptor source: a human donor with alopecia areata. Each CDR3 is given without its conserved first and last residue. Fields, in order: CDR3 length, V gene, CDR3 protein.

length: 15; V: TRBV27; CDR3: ASSPTLMRRDIYGYT
length: 13; V: TRBV6-5; CDR3: ASRVERVQNSPLH
length: 11; V: TRBV7-9; CDR3: ASSLQANTEAF
length: 12; V: TRBV4-2; CDR3: ASSQDGPLDTQY
length: 11; V: TRBV29-1; CDR3: SVEGTRQETQY
length: 11; V: TRBV7-2; CDR3: ASSLAEGETQY
length: 14; V: TRBV27; CDR3: ASSNPPGFYNSPLH
length: 14; V: TRBV10-3; CDR3: AISESNFGVPYEQY
length: 11; V: TRBV29-1; CDR3: SVEGRLYTEAF
length: 14; V: TRBV2; CDR3: ASKAGGLAGANVLT
length: 9; V: TRBV29-1; CDR3: SVGVNTEAF
length: 11; V: TRBV18; CDR3: ASSPRVNTEAF
length: 11; V: TRBV7-3; CDR3: ASSLVKGKTQY
length: 11; V: TRBV29-1; CDR3: SVEAQARFGAF
length: 9; V: TRBV7-8; CDR3: ASSLSDTQY
length: 12; V: TRBV5-1; CDR3: ASSSKGTPETQY